Sequencing of this T cell receptor beta chain was carried out in a study of early T cells in non-severe SARS-CoV-2 infection (dated by TCRdb to the early 2020s). For the study in its entirety: Because TCR sequencing relied on bulk RNA taken from unsorted whole blood, pairing of alpha and beta chains was not possible. Paper-wide results and their limitations: VDJdb matching was skewed toward anti-spike CD8 responses and likely underestimated virus-specific expansions, missing private and CD4 specificities.

With regard to this clonotype: Its antigen specificity is not known. Base qualities are missing; no much larger clone stands one base away.

The protocol used for the library was 5' RACE. Instrument on record: NextSeq 500. The TCR library protocol attached unique molecular identifiers to individual cDNA molecules to correct for sequencing error and PCR bias. TCR alpha and beta chains were both sequenced, and the abundances of alpha and beta sequences in each sample were closely correlated with each other. From the authors' description of their analysis: Decombinator V4 was used to perform V gene, J gene and CDR3 annotation of TCR sequences. Expanded TCRs were defined as changing significantly between any two time points under a Poisson model with p below 0.0001. TCR abundances were normalised to the total number of TCRs sequenced per sample and expressed as counts per million. TRAV1-2 paired with TRAJ12, TRAJ20 or TRAJ33 defined MAIT TCRs, while TRAV10 paired with TRAJ18 defined iNKT TCRs. VDJdb, accessed 1 November 2021, was searched for CMV, EBV and SARS-CoV-2 annotated TCRs, with TCRs annotated for multiple antigens excluded. TCRdb took the public reads, trimmed them with fastp at Q25, ran MiXCR for clone calling and kept in-frame beta chains. CDR3 protein sequences are deduplicated, and each keeps its most common genes and DNA. The V and J calls shown here were made by TCRdb, not taken from the authors' results. For this sample there are over 90,000 distinct CDR3 sequences; about 12% appear just once. Of the sample, roughly 6.3% is held by the ten largest clones.

A case-control design nested within a healthcare worker cohort in London, UK, was used, with weekly nasopharyngeal swab PCR tests and blood sampling performed. Healthcare workers were enrolled in the week of the UK lockdown, from 23 to 31 March 2020, and were followed every week for up to roughly 15 weeks. The germline V gene (reference sequence) supplies CDR1 DFQATT and CDR2 SNEGSKA. The CDR3 contains 16 residues, cysteine and phenylalanine counted. The sequence is cut down to CDR3 DNA, 48 bases in frame from base 1. The junction shows trimming of 6 bases on V and 4 bases on J, and the gene matches do not reach 13 bases of it.

This TCR came from an adult who was a healthcare worker with PCR-confirmed SARS-CoV-2 infection or an uninfected control (not recorded which). This chain joins TRBV20-1 to TRBJ2-1; TRBD2 fits 9 bases in the junction. The sample consisted of whole blood. The nucleotide sequence is given as TGCAGTGCCAAATCGACTCTAGCGGGAAATTACAATGAGCAGTTCTTC. It codes for CSAKSTLAGNYNEQFF.